Below, 9 T cell receptor beta chains from the same sample are listed, as sequenced in a study of T cells in Graves' hyperthyroidism and ophthalmopathy. Researchers took RNA transcripts and amplified the TCR beta CDR3 regions from them. In the first-round RT-PCR of the TCR CDR3, the HTBI primer set was used. TCRdb reprocessed the multiplex PCR reads via MiXCR and lists one record per CDR3 protein. The data hold around 97,000 distinct CDR3 sequences, with roughly 50% observed a single time. The sequenced sample consisted of blood. These receptors were taken from a man aged 40-50 years with Graves' hyperthyroidism.

Comments on this clonotype: This clone may be a read error of a much larger clone one base away. The V and J genes are TRBV20-1 and TRBJ2-5, with D possibly being TRBD1 or TRBD2 (6 bases each). Germline CDR1 DFQATT, CDR2 SNEGSKA (reference sequence). The CDR3 runs 12 residues. The CDR3: CSAIGGSGTQYF. Here the CDR3 DNA reads TGCAGCGCCATAGGGGGGTCCGGGACCCAGTACTTC.

V and J are TRBV7-3 and TRBJ2-1; D unresolved. This CDR3 has 15 amino acids. Deletions cut 6 bases from V and 0 bases from J, with 12 bases between. From germline, CDR1 is SGHTA and CDR2 FQGTGA. The CDR3 DNA reads as TGTGCCAGCAGTTCATTTAGCAGCTCCTACAATGAGCAGTTCTTC. Translating it yields CASSSFSSSYNEQFF.

Many counts were recorded for this clonotype. The gene calls are TRBV12-3 or TRBV12-4 and TRBJ2-1; the D is unclear. V shed 5 bases and J shed 9 bases, with 8 bases lying between them. CDR3 length equals 11 residues. The CDR3 sequence is CASSTLVEQFF. The CDR3 DNA reads TGTGCCAGCAGTACCCTGGTTGAGCAGTTCTTC.

This clonotype was picked up a small number of times. V gene TRBV7-2 combines with J gene TRBJ2-1; D is perhaps TRBD1 or TRBD2 (5 bases each). This CDR3 is built from 12 residues. CDR1 SGHTA and CDR2 FQGNSA come from the germline V gene. Trimming removed 5 bases from V and 8 bases from J, with 10 bases in between. The CDR3 DNA reads TGTGCCAGCAGCCAGGGACCCTATGAGCAGTTCTTC. It yields the protein CASSQGPYEQFF.

At least ten counts were recorded for this clonotype. This sequence joins TRBV12-3 or TRBV12-4 and TRBJ2-2; the D is unclear. The V gene lost 3 bases and the J gene lost 5 bases, with 13 bases spanning the gap. CDR3 length: 15 residues. CDR3 sequence (DNA): TGTGCCAGCAGTTTGACACCCCACAATACCGGGGAGCTGTTTTTT. Its translation is CASSLTPHNTGELFF.

At least ten counts were recorded for this clonotype. The genes are TRBV20-1 and TRBJ2-7, with 12 bases fitting TRBD2. The CDR3 covers 15 residues. The ends lost 1 base at V and 4 bases at J; junction bases unmatched: 5. Per germline, CDR1 DFQATT and CDR2 SNEGSKA (reference sequence). The CDR3: CSARAASGGVYEQYF. The CDR3 DNA reads TGCAGTGCTAGAGCGGCTAGCGGGGGGGTTTACGAGCAGTACTTC.

This clonotype was detected ten times or more. The chain employs TRBV12-3 or TRBV12-4 and TRBJ1-5; D possibly corresponds to TRBD1 (6 bases). Trimming pared 2 bases from V and 7 bases from J, leaving 9 bases between. The CDR3 is made up of 13 amino acids. Written as DNA, the CDR3 is TGTGCCAGCAGTTTAAAGGGGGGACAGCCCCAGCATTTT. This encodes CASSLKGGQPQHF.

The chain carries TRBV7-9 and TRBJ2-5, with D perhaps TRBD2 (6 bases). From germline, CDR1 is SEHNR and CDR2 FQNEAQ (reference sequence). CDR3 size: 14 residues. Trimming stripped 3 bases from V and 3 bases from J, with 11 bases between. The CDR3 loop reads CASSFFGGEETQYF. The CDR3 nucleotides read TGTGCCAGCAGCTTCTTCGGGGGAGAAGAGACCCAGTACTTC.

This clonotype was recorded at least ten times. The chain has TRBV24-1 and TRBJ2-1; TRBD1 matches at 7 bases. The length of the CDR3 is 14 residues. The V gene's germline CDR1 is KGHDR and CDR2 SFDVKD. V trimming: 3 bases; J trimming: 5 bases; junction bases outside the gene matches: 3. This CDR3 reads CATSDGGQNNEQFF. The CDR3, as DNA: TGTGCCACCAGTGATGGGGGACAGAACAATGAGCAGTTCTTC.